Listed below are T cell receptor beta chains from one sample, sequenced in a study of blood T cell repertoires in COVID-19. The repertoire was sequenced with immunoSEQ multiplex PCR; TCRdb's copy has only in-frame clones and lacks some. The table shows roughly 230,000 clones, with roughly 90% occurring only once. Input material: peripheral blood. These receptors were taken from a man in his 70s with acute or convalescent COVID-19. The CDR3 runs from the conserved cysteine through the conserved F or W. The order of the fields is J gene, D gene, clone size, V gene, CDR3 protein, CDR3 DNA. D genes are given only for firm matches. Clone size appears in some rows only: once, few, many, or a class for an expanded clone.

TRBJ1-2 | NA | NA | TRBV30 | CAWSGSGYGYTF | TGTGCCTGGAGTGGGTCAGGTTATGGCTACACCTTC
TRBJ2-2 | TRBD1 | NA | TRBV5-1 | CASSLGQGAYTGELFF | TGCGCCAGCAGCTTGGGACAGGGGGCGTACACCGGGGAGCTGTTTTTT
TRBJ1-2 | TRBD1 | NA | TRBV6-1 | CASSEGGQAYGYTF | TGTGCCAGCAGTGAAGGGGGACAGGCATATGGCTACACCTTC
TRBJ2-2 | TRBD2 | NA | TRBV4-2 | CASSQPWGLAGDRAGELFF | TGTGCCAGCAGCCAACCCTGGGGACTAGCGGGAGATCGGGCCGGGGAGCTGTTTTTT
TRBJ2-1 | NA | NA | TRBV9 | CASSVGLAGSSYNEQFF | TGTGCCAGCAGCGTAGGGCTTGCGGGGAGCTCCTACAATGAGCAGTTCTTC
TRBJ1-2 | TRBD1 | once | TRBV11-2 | CASSPGQPAYGYTF | TGTGCCAGCAGCCCGGGACAGCCTGCCTATGGCTACACCTTC
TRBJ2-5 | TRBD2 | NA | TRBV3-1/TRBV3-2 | CASSPRAGAGETQYF | TGTGCCAGCAGCCCTCGGGCGGGAGCTGGGGAGACCCAGTACTTC
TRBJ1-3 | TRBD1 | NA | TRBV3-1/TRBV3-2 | CASSFFLQGTAGNTIYF | TGTGCCAGCAGCTTCTTTTTACAGGGGACGGCTGGAAACACCATATATTTT
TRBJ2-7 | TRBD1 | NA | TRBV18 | CASSQTGQSYEQYF | TGTGCCAGCTCACAAACGGGACAGAGCTACGAGCAGTACTTC
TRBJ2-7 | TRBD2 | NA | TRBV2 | CASSDSTSGRAGSYEQYF | TGTGCCAGCAGTGATTCTACTAGCGGGAGGGCCGGGAGCTACGAGCAGTACTTC
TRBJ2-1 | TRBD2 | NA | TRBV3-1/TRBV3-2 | CASSHKLPGLAGGDEFF | TGTGCCAGCAGCCATAAACTTCCGGGACTAGCGGGAGGGGATGAGTTCTTC
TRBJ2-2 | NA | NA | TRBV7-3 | CASSATVNTGELFF | TGTGCCAGCAGCGCGACAGTGAACACCGGGGAGCTGTTTTTT
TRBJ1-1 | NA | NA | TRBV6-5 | CASSYFRGARTEAFF | TGTGCCAGCAGTTACTTCCGGGGGGCCCGCACTGAAGCTTTCTTT
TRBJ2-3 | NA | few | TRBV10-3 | CAIREDKLTDTQYF | TGTGCCATCAGAGAGGACAAACTCACAGATACGCAGTATTTT
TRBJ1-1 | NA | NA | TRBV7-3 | CASSLQRANTEAFF | TGTGCCAGCAGCTTACAGAGGGCAAACACTGAAGCTTTCTTT
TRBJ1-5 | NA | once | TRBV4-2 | CASSQELNQPQHF | TGTGCCAGCAGCCAAGAACTCAATCAGCCCCAGCATTTT
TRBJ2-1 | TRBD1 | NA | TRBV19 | CASSYRDRGSDEQFF | TGTGCCAGTAGTTACCGGGACAGGGGTTCGGATGAGCAGTTCTTC
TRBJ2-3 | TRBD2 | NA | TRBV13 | CASSFPTSGRADADTQYF | TGTGCCAGCAGCTTTCCGACTAGCGGGAGGGCCGACGCAGATACGCAGTATTTT
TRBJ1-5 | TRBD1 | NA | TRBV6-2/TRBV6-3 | CASSSGTGFGGNQPQHF | TGTGCCAGCAGTTCCGGGACAGGGTTTGGGGGCAATCAGCCCCAGCATTTT
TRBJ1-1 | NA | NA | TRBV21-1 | CASSKVEGQATDTEAFF | TGTGCCAGCAGCAAAGTAGAGGGACAAGCCACCGACACTGAAGCTTTCTTT
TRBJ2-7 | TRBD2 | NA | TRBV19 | CASSIIAGGEQYF | TGTGCCAGTAGTATAATCGCGGGGGGCGAGCAGTACTTC
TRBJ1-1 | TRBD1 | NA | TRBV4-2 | CASSQVGGQGYTEAFF | TGTGCCAGCAGCCAAGTAGGAGGACAGGGATACACTGAAGCTTTCTTT
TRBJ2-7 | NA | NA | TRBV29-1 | CSVEWDNYEQYF | TGCAGCGTTGAATGGGACAACTACGAGCAGTACTTC
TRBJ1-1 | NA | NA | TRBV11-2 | CASSLLWGRVAEAFF | TGTGCCAGCAGCTTACTATGGGGGAGGGTCGCTGAAGCTTTCTTT
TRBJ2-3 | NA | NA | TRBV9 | CASSVGGGDTQYF | TGTGCCAGCAGCGTAGGGGGAGGAGATACGCAGTATTTT
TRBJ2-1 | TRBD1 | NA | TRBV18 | CASSPLGQTYHEQFF | TGTGCCAGCTCACCCCTGGGACAGACCTACCATGAGCAGTTCTTC
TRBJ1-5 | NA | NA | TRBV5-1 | CASSLSGELVQPQHF | TGCGCCAGCAGCTTGTCGGGGGAGTTAGTTCAGCCCCAGCATTTT
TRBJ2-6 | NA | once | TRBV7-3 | CASSTKAGVGANVLTF | TGTGCCAGCAGCACGAAGGCAGGGGTTGGGGCCAACGTCCTGACTTTC
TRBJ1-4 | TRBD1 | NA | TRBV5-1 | CASSVTGGMGEKLFF | TGCGCCAGCAGCGTCACAGGGGGCATGGGGGAAAAACTGTTTTTT
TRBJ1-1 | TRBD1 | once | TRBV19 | CASQQQGFDTEAFF | TGTGCCAGTCAACAACAGGGGTTCGACACTGAAGCTTTCTTT
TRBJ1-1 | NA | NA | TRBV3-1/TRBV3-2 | CASSQPGEVGTEAFF | TGTGCCAGCAGCCAACCGGGGGAGGTGGGGACTGAAGCTTTCTTT
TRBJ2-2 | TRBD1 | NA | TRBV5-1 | CASSLAGGQGAGELFF | TGCGCCAGCAGCTTGGCCGGGGGACAGGGTGCCGGGGAGCTGTTTTTT
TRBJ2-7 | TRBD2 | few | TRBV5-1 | CASSPTSGSSYEQYF | TGCGCCAGCAGCCCGACTAGCGGCAGCTCCTACGAGCAGTACTTC